Listed below are T cell receptor beta chains from one sample, sequenced in a study of a mutant IDH1 vaccine in newly diagnosed glioma. Measured with immunoSEQ multiplex PCR; TCRdb has only the in-frame clones, and not every one. The table lists tens of thousands of clones, almost 85% of them singletons. The sample here was PBMCs, taken from a glioma patient treated with radiotherapy, temozolomide or both. These receptors came from a man between 25 and 39 years old with glioma. CDR3s include the opening cysteine and the closing phenylalanine or tryptophan. Fields, in order: CDR3 DNA, CDR3 protein, CDR3 length, J gene, D gene, clone size, V gene. A D gene is named only where the DNA matches it firmly. The listing skips clone size in some rows; elsewhere it reads once, few, many or a size class.

CDR3nt: TGTGCCAGCAGCTTGAATGTTGGGACAGGGAATAATTCACCCCTCCACTTT
CDR3aa: CASSLNVGTGNNSPLHF
len: 17
j_gene: TRBJ1-6
d_gene: TRBD1
abundance: few
v_gene: TRBV5-6

CDR3nt: TGTGCCAGCCGGACTAGCGTGGGGCAAGAGACCCAGTACTTC
CDR3aa: CASRTSVGQETQYF
len: 14
j_gene: TRBJ2-5
d_gene: TRBD2
abundance: -
v_gene: TRBV6-5

CDR3nt: TGTGCCAGTAGTATCCGGGAGAGGCGCAATGAGCAGTTCTTC
CDR3aa: CASSIRERRNEQFF
len: 14
j_gene: TRBJ2-1
d_gene: -
abundance: -
v_gene: TRBV19

CDR3nt: TGTGCCAGTAGTTCCGAGGGCTATGGCTACACCTTC
CDR3aa: CASSSEGYGYTF
len: 12
j_gene: TRBJ1-2
d_gene: -
abundance: -
v_gene: TRBV19

CDR3nt: TGTGCCAGCAGACCTACCGGGGCAGGGGGTAATCAGCCCCAGCATTTT
CDR3aa: CASRPTGAGGNQPQHF
len: 16
j_gene: TRBJ1-5
d_gene: TRBD1
abundance: -
v_gene: TRBV28

CDR3nt: TGTGCCAGTAGTATTTCTGGCAGCCCCTACGAGCAGTACTTC
CDR3aa: CASSISGSPYEQYF
len: 14
j_gene: TRBJ2-7
d_gene: -
abundance: -
v_gene: TRBV19

CDR3nt: TGTGCCAGCAACTCAGGGGGAAGCAATCAGCCCCAGCATTTT
CDR3aa: CASNSGGSNQPQHF
len: 14
j_gene: TRBJ1-5
d_gene: TRBD1
abundance: -
v_gene: TRBV2

CDR3nt: TGTGCCAGCAGCGTCTCCGGGACAGGGACGGGGGAGCAGTACTTC
CDR3aa: CASSVSGTGTGEQYF
len: 15
j_gene: TRBJ2-7
d_gene: TRBD1
abundance: -
v_gene: TRBV9

CDR3nt: TGTGCCAGCAGCTTAAGTTTATTCGACGAGCAGTACTTC
CDR3aa: CASSLSLFDEQYF
len: 13
j_gene: TRBJ2-7
d_gene: -
abundance: -
v_gene: TRBV7-8

CDR3nt: TGTGCCAGCGGGTTCGGGACCATGAGAGAGCAGTACTTC
CDR3aa: CASGFGTMREQYF
len: 13
j_gene: TRBJ2-7
d_gene: -
abundance: -
v_gene: TRBV11-2

CDR3nt: TGCACCAGCAGCCAAAGAGGGATCCCAGGACTAAACACTGAAGCTTTCTTT
CDR3aa: CTSSQRGIPGLNTEAFF
len: 17
j_gene: TRBJ1-1
d_gene: -
abundance: few
v_gene: TRBV1

CDR3nt: TGTGCCAGCAGCTTAGGTTCGAGCGGGGGGTTCTACGAGCAGTACTTC
CDR3aa: CASSLGSSGGFYEQYF
len: 16
j_gene: TRBJ2-7
d_gene: TRBD2
abundance: -
v_gene: TRBV5-4

CDR3nt: TGCGCCAGCAGCCACCACACCGGGAGACCGAACACTGAAGCTTTCTTT
CDR3aa: CASSHHTGRPNTEAFF
len: 16
j_gene: TRBJ1-1
d_gene: -
abundance: -
v_gene: TRBV4-3